What follows describes a single T cell receptor (beta chain). No cognate antigen has been identified for it. Base-call qualities are not available, and no considerably larger clone is one nucleotide away. Each collaborating institution followed its own protocols to collect whole blood in K2EDTA tubes. For TCRbeta analysis, collaborator samples were shipped as frozen whole blood, as isolated PBMCs, or as DNA extracted from either sample type. This entry belongs to a study of blood T cell repertoires in COVID-19 (dated by TCRdb to 2019 to 2021). In terms of the full investigation: Samples covering the acute and convalescent phases of COVID-19 were provided by collaborators in the United States, Italy and Spain. The prospective study material was composed of cDNA or gDNA derived from T cells, B-cell-depleted T cells, or PBMCs. Deeply sampled blood TCRbeta repertoires from subjects exposed to, actively infected with, or recovered from COVID-19 were included in the dataset. The repertoires were released in a freely available public database intended as a resource for research on the immune response to SARS-CoV-2. Samples came from the ongoing ImmuneRACE study (first 160 participants) plus 1,254 subjects from 6 global collaborators. Nearly every sample came with metadata listing a de-identified subject ID, COVID-19 status, age in years and sex. HLA class I and class II types, where available, came from metadata supplied by the sample provider rather than from assay-based typing. The paper's findings and limits, for the study overall: The amount of clinical and demographic metadata varied by source and participant and was provided uncurated.

Germline trimming amounts to 4 bases on V and 5 bases on J, with 9 as the count of junction bases outside the gene matches. Taken from the germline V gene (reference sequence), the CDR1 and CDR2 loops are LNHDA and SQIVND. The CDR3 spans 15 residues, from the cysteine through the phenylalanine. Just CDR3 DNA is preserved here, 45 bases in frame from base 1. TCRbeta CDR3 regions were amplified from genomic DNA using the immunoSEQ Assay, a bias-controlled multiplex PCR. In the original analysis: Within the assay, amplification of reference gene primers was used to estimate how many nucleated cells each sample contained. To quantify the absolute abundance of each unique TCRbeta CDR3 rearrangement, sequence reads were collapsed and filtered. For each sample, productive Simpson clonality was calculated by taking the square root of Simpson's diversity index across productive rearrangements. This immuneACCESS table, as held by TCRdb, lists in-frame sequences with V and J called but not all clones. Of the missing ones, under half trace to an unresolved V gene in checked studies; the others have no known cause. V, J and clone size are taken as reported in that table, and D and trimming were inferred from the DNA itself. The sample table holds about 67,000 clones, of which around 86% were seen once. The top ten constitute around 5% of the sample.

This clonotype was sampled from a man aged 50 to 60 with active COVID-19. The specimen sequenced was peripheral blood. The receptor chain draws on TRBV19 and TRBJ2-7; 9 of the junction bases match TRBD2. Here the CDR3 is given as CASSKKLAGSHEQYF. The nucleotide sequence is given as TGTGCCAGTAGTAAGAAACTAGCGGGTTCCCACGAGCAGTACTTC.